A selection of T cell receptor beta chains follows, all from one sample in a study of blood T cell repertoires in COVID-19. The method was immunoSEQ multiplex PCR; TCRdb's version includes in-frame clones alone and lacks a portion of them. The profile shows approximately 150,000 clones, approximately 87% of them singletons. Sequences were obtained from peripheral blood. These receptors were obtained from a woman in her 50s with active or convalescent COVID-19. Both conserved end residues are part of each CDR3. D genes are given only for firm matches. A row's size may be missing; if present it is once, few, many or a size class.

.	TRBJ2-2	medium-sized	TRBV24-1	CATSDSIGQPGELFF	TGTGCCACCAGTGATTCGATCGGACAGCCTGGGGAGCTGTTTTTT
.	TRBJ1-3	once	TRBV7-2	CASSRTGYGGNTIYF	TGTGCCAGCAGCCGCACAGGCTATGGTGGAAACACCATATATTTT
TRBD1	TRBJ1-2	few	TRBV6-6	CASSYSKGTGEEDTF	TGTGCCAGCAGTTACTCGAAAGGGACAGGTGAAGAAGACACCTTC
TRBD2	TRBJ2-7	once	TRBV28	CASSFGTSVTYEQYF	TGTGCCAGCAGTTTTGGGACTAGCGTTACCTACGAGCAGTACTTC
.	TRBJ1-1	.	TRBV9	CASSVAGSNPPDTEAFF	TGTGCCAGCAGCGTAGCGGGGTCAAACCCACCGGACACTGAAGCTTTCTTT
TRBD2	TRBJ2-5	.	TRBV10-3	CAISGSAGTSGKETQYF	TGTGCCATCAGTGGGTCAGCCGGGACTAGCGGGAAGGAGACCCAGTACTTC
.	TRBJ1-5	.	TRBV1	CTSSEEATGGGNQPQHF	TGCACCAGCAGCGAAGAGGCCACGGGTGGAGGGAATCAGCCCCAGCATTTT
TRBD2	TRBJ2-1	.	TRBV27	CGTTSGINEQFF	TGTGGTACGACTAGCGGGATAAATGAGCAGTTCTTC
.	TRBJ1-1	.	TRBV7-8	CASSLDQGRENTEAFF	TGTGCCAGCAGCTTAGACCAGGGCAGGGAAAACACTGAAGCTTTCTTT
TRBD1	TRBJ1-1	.	TRBV29-1	CSVDGQGDFMNTEAFF	TGCAGCGTTGATGGGCAGGGGGACTTCATGAACACTGAAGCTTTCTTT
.	TRBJ1-5	.	TRBV5-1	CASSLAGYYQPQHF	TGCGCCAGCAGCTTGGCGGGTTATTATCAGCCCCAGCATTTT
TRBD1	TRBJ2-4	.	TRBV28	CASSRQGAGKNIQYF	TGTGCCAGCAGTCGACAGGGTGCAGGCAAAAACATTCAGTACTTC
.	TRBJ1-3	.	TRBV4-2	CASSQTGSGNTIYF	TGTGCCAGCAGCCAAACGGGATCTGGAAACACCATATATTTT
.	TRBJ1-1	.	TRBV27	CASSLQGMNTEAFF	TGTGCCAGCAGTCTCCAGGGGATGAACACTGAAGCTTTCTTT
.	TRBJ1-1	.	TRBV7-9	CASSPAGGLNTEAFF	TGTGCCAGCAGCCCAGCGGGGGGCTTGAACACTGAAGCTTTCTTT
TRBD1	TRBJ2-1	.	TRBV7-3	CASSTTTGGTSQFF	TGTGCCAGCAGCACCACTACAGGGGGGACATCCCAGTTCTTC
.	TRBJ1-2	.	TRBV27	CASSSDSLLGYTF	TGTGCCAGCAGTTCGGACAGCCTCTTAGGCTACACCTTC
.	TRBJ2-2	.	TRBV5-1	CASSLVGASGELFF	TGCGCCAGCAGCTTGGTTGGGGCTTCAGGGGAGCTGTTTTTT
.	TRBJ1-6	.	TRBV6-5	CASSYLRTTYNSPLHF	TGTGCCAGCAGTTACCTGCGGACTACCTATAATTCACCCCTCCACTTT
.	TRBJ2-1	few	TRBV5-8	CASSLAGGSDEQFF	TGTGCCAGCAGCTTGGCAGGCGGGTCCGATGAGCAGTTCTTC
.	TRBJ1-4	.	TRBV29-1	CSVRGPNSPTNEKLFF	TGCAGCGTTAGGGGCCCAAACTCGCCAACTAATGAAAAACTGTTTTTT
.	TRBJ1-1	few	TRBV27	CASSLTLAGEAFF	TGTGCCAGCAGTTTAACCTTGGCGGGTGAAGCTTTCTTT
.	TRBJ1-4	.	TRBV28	CASNFFRGQSNEKLFF	TGTGCCAGCAACTTCTTTCGAGGACAGTCTAATGAAAAACTGTTTTTT
.	TRBJ1-6	.	TRBV2	CASSEAGASNSPLHF	TGTGCCAGCAGTGAAGCAGGGGCGAGCAATTCACCCCTCCACTTT
.	TRBJ1-3	.	TRBV28	CASSFEAQGSGNTIYF	TGTGCCAGCAGTTTTGAGGCACAGGGCTCTGGAAACACCATATATTTT
TRBD2	TRBJ2-5	.	TRBV7-2	CASSWGTSGGGETQYF	TGTGCCAGCAGCTGGGGGACTAGCGGAGGGGGAGAGACCCAGTACTTC
TRBD2	TRBJ2-3	.	TRBV6-1	CASSATSGGITDTQYF	TGTGCCAGCAGTGCCACTAGCGGGGGAATCACAGATACGCAGTATTTT